This entry is about one T cell receptor (beta chain). This entry belongs to a study of T cell changes during pregnancy in multiple sclerosis. The CDR3 is 15 amino acids. The data were produced by immunoSEQ multiplex PCR, yet TCRdb's version contains in-frame clones alone and is incomplete. The sample records about 79,000 clones, 80% to 95% being singletons. The receptor was derived from a female donor in good health, enrolled as a control in a pregnancy study. The source was peripheral blood, collected in the second trimester of pregnancy. V and J are TRBV21-1 and TRBJ2-4; TRBD2 was called by the table and not checked on the DNA. TRBV21-1 has pseudogene status. The CDR3 DNA reads as TGTGCCAGCAGAAGGGGCGGGGGGGGAAAAAACATTCAGTACTTC. This gives the protein CASRRGGGGKNIQYF.